This T cell receptor (beta chain) emerged from a study of human T cells and chemical hapten exposure. Across the study: Epicutaneous patch tests delivered 0.01% DPC to the upper back, with evaluation at 6 days.

Each CDR3 protein is one row after TCRdb ran MiXCR on the RACE reads. Of a few hundred thousand distinct CDR3 sequences in the sample, about 9% were seen once. A few counts support this clonotype. Time point given: pre-sensitization, week 0. Noted treatment: therapeutic diphenylcyclopropenone sensitization with weekly scalp DPC. RNA extraction used unfractionated whole blood as the source of total RNA. CDR1 and CDR2 from the germline V gene are SGHRS and YFSETQ. After removal of 0 bases from V and 8 bases from J, the junction contained 7 bases not matched to a gene. The CDR3 sequence is 14 residues long.

This material consisted of whole blood, taken in connection with sensitization to the hapten diphenylcyclopropenone (DPC). This TCR was recovered from a woman aged 35 to 49 with alopecia areata. Some clones in this sample may be carry-over from other donors' samples. The chain couples TRBV5-1 to TRBJ1-1; TRBD1 matches 7 bases. The chain's CDR3 is CASSLVGQGDEAFF. As DNA, the CDR3 is TGCGCCAGCAGCTTGGTGGGGCAGGGGGACGAAGCTTTCTTT.